This record concerns one T cell receptor (beta chain) sequence. The antigen remains undetermined. It was with previously described methods and listed TCR primers that bulk TCR libraries were made. TCRdb reprocessed the PCR reads with MiXCR, giving one entry per CDR3 protein. The data show about 630,000 distinct CDR3 sequences, approximately 24% seen once. This sample was taken from a study of molecular identifiers for immune sequencing clone quantification. Trimming removed 0 bases from V and 1 base from J, with 7 bases in between. CDR3 length: 15 amino acids. The germline gives CDR1 LNHDA, CDR2 SQIVND (reference sequence). Notes on the study in general: Clones above 20 RNA copies held over 99% of effector molecules, under 1% in naive cells. Spiked Jurkat TCR RNA equivalent to one cell was reportedly detectable in one million naive cells.

A CD8+CD4-CCR7+CD45RA+ gate was used to sort naive CD8 T cells. This chain links TRBV19 with TRBJ2-1, with D hard to call. Source material: naive CD8+ T cells from blood, with Jurkat cell RNA spiked in. Subset indicated: FACS-sorted CD8+CD4-CCR7+CD45RA+ naive T cells. This receptor was taken from a human donor in good health. Some libraries in this study had Jurkat cell RNA spiked in. This chain's CDR3 is CASSIEWGSYNEQFF. CDR3 DNA sequence: TGTGCCAGTAGTATAGAGTGGGGTTCCTACAATGAGCAGTTCTTC.